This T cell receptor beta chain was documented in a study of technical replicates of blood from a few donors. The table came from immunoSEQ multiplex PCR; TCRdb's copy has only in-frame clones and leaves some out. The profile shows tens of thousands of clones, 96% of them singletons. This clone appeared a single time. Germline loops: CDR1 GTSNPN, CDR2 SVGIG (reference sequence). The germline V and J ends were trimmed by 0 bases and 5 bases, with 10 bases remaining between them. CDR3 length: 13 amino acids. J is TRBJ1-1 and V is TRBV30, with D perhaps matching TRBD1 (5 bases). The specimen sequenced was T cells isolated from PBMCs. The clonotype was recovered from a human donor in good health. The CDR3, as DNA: TGTGCCTGGAGTGTACACGGGGGGACTGAAGCTTTCTTT. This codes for CAWSVHGGTEAFF.